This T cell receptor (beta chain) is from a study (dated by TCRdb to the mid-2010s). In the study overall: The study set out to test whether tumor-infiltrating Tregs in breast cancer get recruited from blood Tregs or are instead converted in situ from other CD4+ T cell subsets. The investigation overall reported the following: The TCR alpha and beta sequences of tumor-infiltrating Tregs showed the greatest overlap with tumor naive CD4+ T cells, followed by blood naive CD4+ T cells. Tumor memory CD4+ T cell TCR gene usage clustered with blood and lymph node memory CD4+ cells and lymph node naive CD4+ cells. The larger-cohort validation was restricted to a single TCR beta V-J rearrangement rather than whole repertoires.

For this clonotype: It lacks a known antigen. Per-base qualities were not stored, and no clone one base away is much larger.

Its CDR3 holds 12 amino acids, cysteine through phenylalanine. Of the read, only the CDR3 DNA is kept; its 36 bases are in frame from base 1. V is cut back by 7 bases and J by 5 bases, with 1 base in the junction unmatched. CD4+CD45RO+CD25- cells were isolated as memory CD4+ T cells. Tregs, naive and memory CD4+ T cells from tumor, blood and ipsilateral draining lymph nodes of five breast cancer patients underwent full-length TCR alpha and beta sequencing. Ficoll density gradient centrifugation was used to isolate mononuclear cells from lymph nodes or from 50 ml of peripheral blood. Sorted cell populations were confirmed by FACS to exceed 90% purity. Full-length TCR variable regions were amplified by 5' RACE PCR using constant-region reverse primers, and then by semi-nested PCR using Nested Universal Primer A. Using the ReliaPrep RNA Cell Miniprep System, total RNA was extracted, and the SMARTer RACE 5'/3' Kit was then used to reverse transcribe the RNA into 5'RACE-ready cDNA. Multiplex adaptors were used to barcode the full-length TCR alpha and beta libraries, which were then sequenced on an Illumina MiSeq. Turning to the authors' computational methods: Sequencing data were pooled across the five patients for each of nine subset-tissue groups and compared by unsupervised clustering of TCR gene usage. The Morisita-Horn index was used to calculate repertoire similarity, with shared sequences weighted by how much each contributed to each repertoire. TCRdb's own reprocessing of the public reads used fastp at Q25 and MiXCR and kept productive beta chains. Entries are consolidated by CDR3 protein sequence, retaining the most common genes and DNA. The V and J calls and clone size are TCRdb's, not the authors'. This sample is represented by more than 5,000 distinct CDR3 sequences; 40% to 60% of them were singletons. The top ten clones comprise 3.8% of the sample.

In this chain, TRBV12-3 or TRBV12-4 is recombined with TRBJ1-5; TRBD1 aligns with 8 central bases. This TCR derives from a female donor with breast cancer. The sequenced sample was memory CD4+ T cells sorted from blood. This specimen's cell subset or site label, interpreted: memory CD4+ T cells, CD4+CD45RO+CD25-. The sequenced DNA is TGTGCCAGCAAACAGGGGGATCAGCCCCAGCATTTT. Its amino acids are CASKQGDQPQHF.